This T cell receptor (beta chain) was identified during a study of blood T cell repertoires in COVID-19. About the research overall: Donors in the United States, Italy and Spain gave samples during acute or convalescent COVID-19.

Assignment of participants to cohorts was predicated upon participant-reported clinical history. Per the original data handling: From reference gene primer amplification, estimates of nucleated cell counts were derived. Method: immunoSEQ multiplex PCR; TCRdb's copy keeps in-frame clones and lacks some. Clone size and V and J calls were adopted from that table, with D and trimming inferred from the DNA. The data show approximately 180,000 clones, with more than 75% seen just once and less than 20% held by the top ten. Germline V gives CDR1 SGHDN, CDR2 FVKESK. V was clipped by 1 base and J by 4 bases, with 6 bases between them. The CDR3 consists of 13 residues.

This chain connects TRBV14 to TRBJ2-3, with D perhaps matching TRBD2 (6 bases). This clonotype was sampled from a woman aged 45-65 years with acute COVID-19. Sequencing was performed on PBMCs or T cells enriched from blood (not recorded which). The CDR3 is CASSQGEADTQYF. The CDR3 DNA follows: TGTGCCAGCAGCCAAGGGGAGGCAGATACGCAGTATTTT.